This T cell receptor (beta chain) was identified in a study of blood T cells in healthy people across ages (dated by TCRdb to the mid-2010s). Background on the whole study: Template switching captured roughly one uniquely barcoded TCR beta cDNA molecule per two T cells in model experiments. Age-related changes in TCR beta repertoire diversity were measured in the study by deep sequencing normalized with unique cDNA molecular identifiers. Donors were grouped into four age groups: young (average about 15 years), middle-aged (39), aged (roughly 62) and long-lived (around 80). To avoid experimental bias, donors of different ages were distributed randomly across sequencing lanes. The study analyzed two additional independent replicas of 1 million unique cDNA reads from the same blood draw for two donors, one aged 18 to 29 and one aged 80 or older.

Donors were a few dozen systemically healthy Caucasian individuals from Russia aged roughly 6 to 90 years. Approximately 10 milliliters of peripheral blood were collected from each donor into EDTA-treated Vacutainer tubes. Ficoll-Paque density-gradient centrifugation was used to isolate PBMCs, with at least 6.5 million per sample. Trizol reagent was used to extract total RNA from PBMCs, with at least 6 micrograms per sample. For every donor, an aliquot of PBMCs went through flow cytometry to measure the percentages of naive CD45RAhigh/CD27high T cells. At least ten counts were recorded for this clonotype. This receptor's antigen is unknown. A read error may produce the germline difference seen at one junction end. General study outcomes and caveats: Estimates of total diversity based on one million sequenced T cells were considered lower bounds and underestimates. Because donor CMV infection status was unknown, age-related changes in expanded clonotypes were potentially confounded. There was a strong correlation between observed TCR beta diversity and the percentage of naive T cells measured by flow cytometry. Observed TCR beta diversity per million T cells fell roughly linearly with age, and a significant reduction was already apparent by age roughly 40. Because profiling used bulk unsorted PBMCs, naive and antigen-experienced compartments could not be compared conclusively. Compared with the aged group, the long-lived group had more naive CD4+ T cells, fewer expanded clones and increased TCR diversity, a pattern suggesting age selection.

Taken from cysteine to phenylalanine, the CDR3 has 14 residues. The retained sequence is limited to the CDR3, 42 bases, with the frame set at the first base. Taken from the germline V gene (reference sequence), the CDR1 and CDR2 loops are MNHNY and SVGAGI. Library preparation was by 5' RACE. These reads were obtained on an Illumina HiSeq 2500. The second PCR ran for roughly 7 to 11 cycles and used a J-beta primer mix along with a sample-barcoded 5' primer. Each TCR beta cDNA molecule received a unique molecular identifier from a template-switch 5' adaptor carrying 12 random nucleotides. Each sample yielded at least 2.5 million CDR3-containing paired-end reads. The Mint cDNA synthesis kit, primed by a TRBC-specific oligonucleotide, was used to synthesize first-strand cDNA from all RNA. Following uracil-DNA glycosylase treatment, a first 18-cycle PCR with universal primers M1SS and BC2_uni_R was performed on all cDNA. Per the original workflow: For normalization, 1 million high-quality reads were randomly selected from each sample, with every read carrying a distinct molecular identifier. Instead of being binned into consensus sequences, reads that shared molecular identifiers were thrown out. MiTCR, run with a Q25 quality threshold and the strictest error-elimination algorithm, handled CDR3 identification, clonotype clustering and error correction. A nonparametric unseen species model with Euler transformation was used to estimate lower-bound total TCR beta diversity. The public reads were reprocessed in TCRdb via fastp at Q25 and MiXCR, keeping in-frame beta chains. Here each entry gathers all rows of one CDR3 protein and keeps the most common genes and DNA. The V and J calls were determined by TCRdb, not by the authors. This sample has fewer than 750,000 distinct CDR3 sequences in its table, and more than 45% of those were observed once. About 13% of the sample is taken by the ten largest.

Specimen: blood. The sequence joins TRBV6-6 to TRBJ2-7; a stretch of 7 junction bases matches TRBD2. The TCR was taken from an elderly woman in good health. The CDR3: CASNPAGISCEQYF. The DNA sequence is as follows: TGTGCCAGCAACCCAGCGGGAATCTCCTGCGAGCAGTACTTC.